This paragraph reports one TCR beta chain. The data originate from a study of T cell changes during pregnancy in multiple sclerosis. V was shortened by 2 bases and J by 11 bases, with 12 bases between the two germline ends. Germline loops: CDR1 LNHDA, CDR2 SQIVND (reference sequence). The CDR3 has 12 residues. Method: immunoSEQ multiplex PCR; TCRdb's copy keeps in-frame clones and lacks some. This table holds some 60,000 clones, 90% found once. The V and J genes are TRBV19 and TRBJ1-1, with D maybe TRBD1 (6 bases). The sample was peripheral blood, taken in the first trimester of pregnancy. This sequence was found in a female donor in good health, enrolled as a control in a pregnancy study. The CDR3 protein is CASSIRGQGAFF. CDR3 bases: TGTGCCAGTAGTATAAGGGGCCAGGGGGCTTTCTTT.